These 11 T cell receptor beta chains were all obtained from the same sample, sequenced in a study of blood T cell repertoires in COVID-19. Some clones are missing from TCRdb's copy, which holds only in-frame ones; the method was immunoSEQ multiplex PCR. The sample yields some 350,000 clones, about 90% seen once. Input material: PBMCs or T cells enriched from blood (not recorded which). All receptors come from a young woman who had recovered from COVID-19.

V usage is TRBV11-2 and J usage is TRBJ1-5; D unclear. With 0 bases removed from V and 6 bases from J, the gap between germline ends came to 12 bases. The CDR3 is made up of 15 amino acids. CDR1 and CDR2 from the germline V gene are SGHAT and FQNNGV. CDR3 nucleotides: TGTGCCAGCAGCTTAGATCGAGGGTCGGGTCAGCCCCAGCATTTT. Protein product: CASSLDRGSGQPQHF.

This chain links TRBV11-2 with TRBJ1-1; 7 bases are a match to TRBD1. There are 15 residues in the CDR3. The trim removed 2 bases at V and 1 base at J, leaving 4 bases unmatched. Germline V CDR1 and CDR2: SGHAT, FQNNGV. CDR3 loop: CASSLTTGTNTEAFF. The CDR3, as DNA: TGTGCCAGCAGCTTAACGACAGGGACGAACACTGAAGCTTTCTTT.

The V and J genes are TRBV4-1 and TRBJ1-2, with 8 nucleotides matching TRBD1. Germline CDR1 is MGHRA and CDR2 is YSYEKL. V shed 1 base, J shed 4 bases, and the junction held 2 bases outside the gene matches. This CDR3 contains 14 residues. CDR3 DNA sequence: TGCGCCAGCAGCCAAGGACAGGGGCCCTATGGCTACACCTTC. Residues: CASSQGQGPYGYTF.

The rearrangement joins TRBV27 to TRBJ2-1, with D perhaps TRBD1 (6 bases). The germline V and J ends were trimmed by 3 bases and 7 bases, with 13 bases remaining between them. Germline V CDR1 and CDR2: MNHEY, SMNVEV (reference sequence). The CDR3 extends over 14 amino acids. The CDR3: CASSFATQGNEQFF. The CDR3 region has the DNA TGTGCCAGCAGTTTTGCTACCCAGGGGAATGAGCAGTTCTTC.

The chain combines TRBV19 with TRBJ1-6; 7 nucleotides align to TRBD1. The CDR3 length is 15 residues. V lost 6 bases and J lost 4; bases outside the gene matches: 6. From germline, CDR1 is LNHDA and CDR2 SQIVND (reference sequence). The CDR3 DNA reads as TGTGCCAGTAGAATCAGGGGACAGTATAATTCACCCCTCCACTTT. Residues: CASRIRGQYNSPLHF.

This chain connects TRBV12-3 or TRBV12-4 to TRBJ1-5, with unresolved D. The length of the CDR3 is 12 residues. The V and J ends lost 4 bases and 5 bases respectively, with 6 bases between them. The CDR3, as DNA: TGTGCCAGCAGTTCGTCGGATCAGCCCCAGCATTTT. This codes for CASSSSDQPQHF.

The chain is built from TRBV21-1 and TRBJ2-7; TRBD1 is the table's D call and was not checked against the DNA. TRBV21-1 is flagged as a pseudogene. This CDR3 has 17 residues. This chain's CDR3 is CASNNPPRDRDSYEQYF. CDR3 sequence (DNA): TGTGCCAGCAACAACCCCCCCCGGGACAGGGATTCCTACGAGCAGTACTTC.

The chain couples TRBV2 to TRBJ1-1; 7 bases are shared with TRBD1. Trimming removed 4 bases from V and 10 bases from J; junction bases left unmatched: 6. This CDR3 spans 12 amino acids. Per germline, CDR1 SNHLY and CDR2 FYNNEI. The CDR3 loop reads CASSVRGLGAFF. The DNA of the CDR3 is TGTGCCAGCAGTGTAAGGGGGCTGGGAGCTTTCTTT.

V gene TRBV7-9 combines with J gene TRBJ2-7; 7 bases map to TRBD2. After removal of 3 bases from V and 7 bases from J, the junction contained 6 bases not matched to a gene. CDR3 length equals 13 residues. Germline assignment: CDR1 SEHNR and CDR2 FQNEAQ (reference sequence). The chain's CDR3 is CASSLSNGGEQYF. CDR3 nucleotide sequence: TGTGCCAGCAGCTTGAGCAACGGGGGGGAGCAGTACTTC.

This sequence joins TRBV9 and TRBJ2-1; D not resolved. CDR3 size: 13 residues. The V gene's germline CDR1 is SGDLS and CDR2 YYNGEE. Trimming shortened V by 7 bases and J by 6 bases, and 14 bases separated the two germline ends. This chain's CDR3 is CASQGPRSNEQFF. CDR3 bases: TGTGCCAGCCAAGGCCCGAGGAGCAATGAGCAGTTCTTC.

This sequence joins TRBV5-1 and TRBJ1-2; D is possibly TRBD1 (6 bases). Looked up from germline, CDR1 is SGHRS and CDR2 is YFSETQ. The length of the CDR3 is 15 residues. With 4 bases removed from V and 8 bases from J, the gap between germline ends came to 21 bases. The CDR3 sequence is CASSTLNPGQGGYTF. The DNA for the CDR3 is TGCGCCAGCAGCACATTAAACCCGGGACAAGGAGGCTACACCTTC.